Below are 3 T cell receptor beta chains sequenced from a single sample in a study of blood T cells in healthy people across ages. With a J-beta primer mix and a sample-barcoded 5' primer, a second PCR ran about 7 to 11 cycles. From the 5' RACE reads, TCRdb called clonotypes with MiXCR, one entry per CDR3 protein. Of fewer than 1.5 million distinct CDR3 sequences listed, roughly 45% are singletons. The sample comprised blood. These receptors came from a woman aged 18-35 years in good health.

The chain recombines TRBV7-2 with TRBJ1-2; possible D gene TRBD1, 6 bases. V was cut by 5 bases and J by 4 bases, with 26 bases left in between. Germline-derived CDR1 and CDR2 are SGHTA and FQGNSA. The length of the CDR3 is 18 residues. CDR3 DNA sequence: TGTGCCAGCAGCCACGACGGGGGCGGTTCTTTATTGGGCTATGGCTACACCTTC. This codes for CASSHDGGGSLLGYGYTF.

The chain employs TRBV18 and TRBJ2-7, with TRBD1 matching 10 bases. V was pared by 3 bases and J by 3 bases, with 8 bases of the junction left unmatched. The CDR3 length is 16 residues. The germline V gene has CDR1 KGHSH and CDR2 LQKENI. The CDR3 DNA reads TGTGCCAGCTCACCGGGACAGGGGCCACTATACTACGAGCAGTACTTC. Encoded protein: CASSPGQGPLYYEQYF. The whole variable domain, remainder taken from reference TRBV18 and TRBJ2-7, is NAGVMQNPRHLVRRRGQEARLRCSPMKGHSHVYWYRQLPEEGLKFMVYLQKENIIDESGMPKERFSAEFPKEGPSILRIQQVVRGDSAAYFCASSPGQGPLYYEQYFGPGTRLTVT.

The rearrangement uses TRBV27 and TRBJ2-1, with D possibly being TRBD2 (7 bases). This CDR3 comprises 15 residues. Germline V gives CDR1 MNHEY, CDR2 SMNVEV (reference sequence). Trimming cost V 2 bases and J 4 bases, with 12 bases left between them. In nucleotides, the CDR3 is TGTGCCAGCAGTTTAGCGCGGGGGCTGTACAATGAGCAGTTCTTC. This encodes CASSLARGLYNEQFF.